This entry concerns a single T cell receptor beta chain. Its antigen is currently unknown. With 60 Vbeta and 13 Jbeta primers, the PCR was carried out. Libraries were prepared by immunoSEQ multiplex PCR; TCRdb keeps only in-frame clonotypes and omits some of them. Of 150,000 to 200,000 clones in the sample, roughly 80% were seen once. Per the germline V gene, CDR1 is SGHDT and CDR2 is YYEEEE. This CDR3 region has 17 residues. V was pared by 4 bases and J by 2 bases, with 13 bases of the junction left unmatched. This sample is part of a study of cytomegalovirus exposure and HLA in healthy donors. Study details: Sequencing of around 200 million T cells in an earlier analysis found 100 million or so unique TCR beta sequences. Overall study findings and caveats: Across donors, most TCRs were seen rarely, yet some public ones were widespread.

Nominal health characterized the donors when sampled, though unrecorded immune exposures were likely. Specimen: PBMCs. The chain has TRBV5-6 and TRBJ2-3, with 7 positions matching TRBD2. The clonotype originates from a human donor in good health. The CDR3 sequence is CASSTREDILLTDTQYF. The CDR3 DNA is TGTGCCAGCAGCACCCGGGAGGATATACTCCTCACAGATACGCAGTATTTT.